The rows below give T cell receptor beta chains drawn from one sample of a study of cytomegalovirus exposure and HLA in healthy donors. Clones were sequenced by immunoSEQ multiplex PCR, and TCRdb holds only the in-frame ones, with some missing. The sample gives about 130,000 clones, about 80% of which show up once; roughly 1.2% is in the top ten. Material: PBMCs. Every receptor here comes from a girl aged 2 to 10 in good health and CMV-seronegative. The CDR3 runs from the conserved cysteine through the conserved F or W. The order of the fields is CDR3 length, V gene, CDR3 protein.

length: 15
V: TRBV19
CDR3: CASSPMGQNHHGYTF

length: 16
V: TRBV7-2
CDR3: CASSPPTTGYNSPLHF

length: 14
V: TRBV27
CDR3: CASSFGRGSSPLHF

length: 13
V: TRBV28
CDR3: CASSGDNNYGYTF

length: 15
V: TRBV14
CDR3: CASSLGQGRSYEQYF

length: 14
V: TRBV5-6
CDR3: CASSWGVGASEQYF

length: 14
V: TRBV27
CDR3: CASRATLYQETQYF

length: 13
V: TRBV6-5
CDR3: CASSLQRDTEAFF

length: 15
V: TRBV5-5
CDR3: CASSPGTGDDNEQFF

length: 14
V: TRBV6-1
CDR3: CASSAEHSDYEQYF

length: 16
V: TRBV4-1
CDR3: CASSQGGGYSSYEQYF

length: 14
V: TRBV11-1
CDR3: CASSLFPSQETQYF

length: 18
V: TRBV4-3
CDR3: CASSQHRGESGSGNTIYF

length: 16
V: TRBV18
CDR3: CASSPTGGSGANVLTF

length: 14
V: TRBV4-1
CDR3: CASSLMTSVYEQYF

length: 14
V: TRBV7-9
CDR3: CASSPWTGGGGYTF

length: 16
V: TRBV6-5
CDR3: CASSYRASGRSNEQFF

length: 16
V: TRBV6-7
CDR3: CASSRLPGTTQETQYF

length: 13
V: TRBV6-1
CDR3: CASSGQGRYGYTF

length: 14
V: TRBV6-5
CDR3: CASSYGTENTEAFF

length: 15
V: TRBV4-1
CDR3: CASKRLATEGETQYF

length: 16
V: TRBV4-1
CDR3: CASSQEGRVLNEKLFF

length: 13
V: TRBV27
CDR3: CASSPEYQETQYF

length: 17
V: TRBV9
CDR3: CATIIPLVAGEYNEQFF

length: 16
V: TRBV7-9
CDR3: CASSSSRGGPGNEQFF

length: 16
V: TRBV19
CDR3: CASSKAQGYFTDTQYF

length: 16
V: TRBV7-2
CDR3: CASSLVTGQATGELFF

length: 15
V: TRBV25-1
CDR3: CASSESGGSGNTIYF

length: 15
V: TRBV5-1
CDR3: CASSSFWTGNTEAFF

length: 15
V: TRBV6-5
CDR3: CASNPSFGATLPQHF

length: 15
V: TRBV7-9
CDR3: CASSLRDRANSPLHF

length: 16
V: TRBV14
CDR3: CASSQAGVLAKNIQYF

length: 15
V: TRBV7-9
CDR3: CASSFDRGGNYGYTF

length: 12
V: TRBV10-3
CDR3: CAIRTGGDEQYF

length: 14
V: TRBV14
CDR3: CASSPPGQAYEQYF

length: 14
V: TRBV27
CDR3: CASSQGSPNYGYTF

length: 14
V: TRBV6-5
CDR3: CASSWTQSNQPQHF

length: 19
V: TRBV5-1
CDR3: CASSKTRLAGGRSYNEQFF

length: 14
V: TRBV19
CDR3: CASSIEREADEQFF

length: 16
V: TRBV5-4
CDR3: CASSLIAGGRQETQYF

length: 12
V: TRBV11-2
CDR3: CASSLAPDTQYF

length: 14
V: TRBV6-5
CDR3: CASSYSGTTYEQYF

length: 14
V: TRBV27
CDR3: CASSLNRVNTEAFF

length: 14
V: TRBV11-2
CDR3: CASSYSGVYNEQFF

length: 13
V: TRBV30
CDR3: CALDRGGNSPLHF

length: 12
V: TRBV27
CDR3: CASSIGQGEAFF

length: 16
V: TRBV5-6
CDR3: CASSLELAGFTGELFF

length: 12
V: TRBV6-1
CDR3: CATEPGTYEQYF

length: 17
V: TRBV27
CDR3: CASSFSGRDSKLYGYTF